This entry lists 21 T cell receptor beta chains sequenced from one sample in a study of blood T cells in healthy people across ages. Combining a sample-barcoded 5' primer with a J-beta primer mix, a second PCR ran for roughly 7 to 11 cycles. MiXCR was run by TCRdb on the 5' RACE reads, yielding one entry per CDR3 protein. The table has 920,000 or so distinct CDR3 sequences, under 45% seen once; the top ten hold 18%. The sample comprised blood. Receptors were obtained from a woman aged 60-75 years in good health.

This clonotype has only a few counts. This chain links TRBV10-2 with TRBJ2-7; 12 bases match TRBD2. The V gene's germline CDR1 is WSHSY and CDR2 SAAADI. V was pared by 7 bases and J by 6 bases, with 7 bases of the junction left unmatched. CDR3 length equals 14 residues. The DNA for the CDR3 is TGCGCCAGCACCCCGGGACTAGCGGGCGGCGAGCAGTACTTC. Its translation is CASTPGLAGGEQYF.

A few counts support this clonotype. This chain links TRBV20-1 with TRBJ2-7, with D uncertain. CDR1 DFQATT and CDR2 SNEGSKA come from the germline V gene (reference sequence). Trimming pared 1 base from V and 3 bases from J, leaving 19 bases between. CDR3 length: 16 residues. The CDR3, as DNA: TGCAGTGCTAGAGCCGCGGACGTCGGCGTAGGCTACGAGCAGTACTTC. This encodes CSARAADVGVGYEQYF.

This clonotype appeared a few times. This chain connects TRBV7-2 to TRBJ2-1; TRBD2 is a possible D gene (6 bases). CDR1 and CDR2 (germline): SGHTA, FQGNSA. The CDR3 length is 19 residues. Trimming removed 1 base at V and 3 bases at J, with 22 bases between. CDR3 residues: CASSLVISGSSHFYNEQFF. CDR3 in DNA: TGTGCCAGCAGCTTAGTTATTAGCGGTAGCTCACATTTCTACAATGAGCAGTTCTTC.

The V and J genes are TRBV20-1 and TRBJ2-7, with 7 bases that match TRBD2. Germline CDR1 DFQATT, CDR2 SNEGSKA (reference sequence). This CDR3 has 16 amino acids. V gave up 3 bases and J gave up 2 bases; unmatched junction bases: 13. The CDR3 sequence: CSASPVTGGSPYEQYF. The CDR3 nucleotides are TGCAGTGCTAGCCCCGTTACGGGCGGGAGCCCCTACGAGCAGTACTTC.

The chain has TRBV6-5 and TRBJ2-1, with D hard to call. Looked up from germline, CDR1 is MNHEY and CDR2 is SVGAGI. CDR3 length: 17 residues. V was cut by 0 bases and J by 0 bases, with 12 bases left in between. The CDR3 DNA reads TGTGCCAGCAGTTACTCATCTGGAATCCACTCCTACAATGAGCAGTTCTTC. Encoded protein: CASSYSSGIHSYNEQFF.

The chain carries TRBV5-1 and TRBJ2-5, with 9 bases fitting TRBD1. The junction had 5 bases not matched to a gene; V was cut back by 3 bases and J by 5 bases. The CDR3 is 14 residues long. Per the germline V gene, CDR1 is SGHRS and CDR2 is YFSETQ. CDR3 bases: TGCGCCAGCAGCTACACAGGGGGCGGCGAGACCCAGTACTTC. Translated: CASSYTGGGETQYF. Using reference TRBV5-1 and TRBJ2-5 for the parts outside the CDR3, the full variable domain is KAGVTQTPRYLIKTRGQQVTLSCSPISGHRSVSWYQQTPGQGLQFLFEYFSETQRNKGNFPGRFSGRQFSNSRSEMNVSTLELGDSALYLCASSYTGGGETQYFGPGTRLLVL.

This clonotype appeared a few times. The rearrangement uses TRBV27 and TRBJ2-3, with D possibly being TRBD1 (5 bases). The V and J ends lost 5 bases and 1 base respectively, with 13 bases between them. This CDR3 spans 15 amino acids. The germline V gene encodes CDR1 MNHEY and CDR2 SMNVEV (reference sequence). The CDR3 DNA sequence: TGTGCCAGCAGTCTGTGGGGCTGGGGCACAGATACGCAGTATTTT. Encoded protein: CASSLWGWGTDTQYF.

The sample holds a few counts of this clonotype. This chain links TRBV30 with TRBJ2-1, with TRBD1 matching 8 bases. The germline gives CDR1 GTSNPN, CDR2 SVGIG (reference sequence). J gave up 14 bases and V 1 base, and 4 bases lay outside the gene matches. The CDR3 is 11 amino acids. The CDR3 loop reads CAWSAGGKEFF. The CDR3 nucleotides read TGTGCCTGGAGTGCAGGGGGCAAGGAGTTCTTC.

This rearrangement joins TRBV7-6 to TRBJ2-1; unclear D gene. CDR3 size: 14 residues. Germline CDR1 reads SGHVS; CDR2 reads FNYEAQ. Between the trimmed V and J ends, which lost 4 bases and 13 bases, there was a span of 20 bases. The CDR3 spells CASSSPAFQETQFF. The CDR3 DNA reads as TGTGCCAGCAGCTCCCCAGCGTTTCAAGAGACCCAGTTCTTC. Full variable domain (remainder filled in from reference TRBV7-6 and TRBJ2-1): GAGVSQSPRYKVTKRGQDVALRCDPISGHVSLYWYRQALGQGPEFLTYFNYEAQQDKSGLPNDRFSAERPEGSISTLTIQRTEQRDSAMYRCASSSPAFQETQFFGPGTRLTVL.

This chain links TRBV5-1 with TRBJ2-7; weak D call: TRBD1 (6 bases). The CDR3 totals 15 residues. Trimming removed 0 bases from V and 6 bases from J, with 16 bases in between. Germline CDR1 SGHRS, CDR2 YFSETQ. The DNA for the CDR3 is TGCGCCAGCAGCTTGGAGTTGGACAGCGTATCCGAGCAGTACTTC. Amino acid sequence: CASSLELDSVSEQYF.

J is TRBJ2-5 and V is TRBV21-1; the D call of TRBD1 is as the table states it, not checked on the DNA. TRBV21-1 is deemed a pseudogene. The CDR3 contains 16 residues. In nucleotides, the CDR3 is TGTGCCAGCAGCCCCCGGGCTGACTTGAGGGGAGAGACCCAGTACTTC. Protein sequence: CASSPRADLRGETQYF.

This clonotype was found a few times. The genes are TRBV3-1 and TRBJ1-2; 12 bases are a match to TRBD1. This CDR3 region has 17 residues. J lost 4 bases, V lost 0 bases, and 6 bases had no gene match. CDR1 and CDR2 from the germline V gene are LGHDT and YNNKEL (reference sequence). CDR3 residues: CASSQDLGQGAVYGYTF. The CDR3 DNA is TGTGCCAGCAGCCAAGATCTGGGACAGGGGGCGGTCTATGGCTACACCTTC.

The V and J genes are TRBV5-6 and TRBJ2-1; a weak D match, TRBD2 (7 bases). Per the germline V gene, CDR1 is SGHDT and CDR2 is YYEEEE. This CDR3 comprises 16 residues. Trimming shortened V by 6 bases and J by 0 bases, and 16 bases separated the two germline ends. In DNA, the CDR3 is TGTGCCAGCATCCCGGGGGGCGGGAGCTCCTACAATGAGCAGTTCTTC. It is translated as CASIPGGGSSYNEQFF.

The chain is built from TRBV18 and TRBJ2-7; 9 bases line up with TRBD1. The J call may be wrong; the DNA end is better matched by TRBJ2-5. The CDR3 is made up of 14 amino acids. Germline assignment: CDR1 KGHSH and CDR2 LQKENI. CDR3 DNA sequence: TGTGCCAGCTCACAACAGGGGGCGAGGGAGACCCAGTACTTC. Residues: CASSQQGARETQYF.

The chain carries TRBV29-1 and TRBJ1-5, with TRBD1 matching 7 bases. CDR1 is SQVTM, CDR2 ANQGSEA, per germline. J gave up 4 bases and V 4 bases, and 4 bases lay outside the gene matches. CDR3 length: 13 residues. The CDR3 here is CSVGQGLNQPQHF. The CDR3 region has the DNA TGCAGCGTTGGACAGGGCTTGAATCAGCCCCAGCATTTT.

The rearrangement uses TRBV25-1 and TRBJ2-1, with a possible D match to TRBD2 (5 bases). The V and J ends lost 2 bases and 5 bases respectively, with 13 bases between them. The length of the CDR3 is 15 residues. Germline-derived CDR1 and CDR2 are MGHDK and SYGVNS. In nucleotides, the CDR3 is TGTGCCAGCAGTGAAACGTCGCGGGCGAACAATGAGCAGTTCTTC. It is translated as CASSETSRANNEQFF. Together with reference TRBV25-1 and TRBJ2-1, the CDR3 gives the full variable domain: EADIYQTPRYLVIGTGKKITLECSQTMGHDKMYWYQQDPGMELHLIHYSYGVNSTEKGDLSSESTVSRIRTEHFPLTLESARPSHTSQYLCASSETSRANNEQFFGPGTRLTVL.

This clonotype showed up just a few times. This sequence joins TRBV6-6 and TRBJ2-7, with D possibly being TRBD1 (6 bases). CDR1 is MNHNY and CDR2 is SVGAGI in the germline V gene (reference sequence). This CDR3 spans 14 amino acids. Deletions cut 5 bases from V and 2 bases from J, with 13 bases between. The DNA for the CDR3 is TGTGCCAGCAGTACAAGGGACACCACCTACGAGCAGTACTTC. It translates to CASSTRDTTYEQYF.

The genes are TRBV6-2 or TRBV6-3 and TRBJ2-7; weak D call: TRBD1 (7 bases). Germline V gene lookup returns CDR1 MNHEY and CDR2 SVGEGT. V was cut by 0 bases and J by 0 bases, with 18 bases left in between. This CDR3 spans 18 amino acids. The CDR3 loop reads CASSYSTVSGDSSYEQYF. Written as DNA, the CDR3 is TGTGCCAGCAGTTACTCGACGGTCTCGGGGGACAGCTCCTACGAGCAGTACTTC.

DNA for the CDR3: TGTGCCAGCAGTTATGTGGCATCCACCGGGGAGCTGTTTTTT. It specifies CASSYVASTGELFF. V usage is TRBV6-6 and J usage is TRBJ2-2; D is ambiguous. Trimming removed 3 bases at V and 4 bases at J, with 9 bases between. From germline, CDR1 is MNHNY and CDR2 SVGAGI (reference sequence). The CDR3 contains 14 residues.

This clonotype was detected only a few times. The genes are TRBV18 and TRBJ2-5; possible D gene TRBD1, 6 bases. CDR3 size: 13 residues. Trimming left V 5 bases short and J 4 bases short, with 11 bases between. Germline CDR1 KGHSH, CDR2 LQKENI. This CDR3 is CASSRSRGETQYF. CDR3 nucleotides: TGTGCCAGCTCAAGGAGCAGGGGAGAGACCCAGTACTTC.

The chain recombines TRBV5-1 with TRBJ1-1, with D maybe TRBD1 (5 bases). Germline-derived CDR1 and CDR2 are SGHRS and YFSETQ. This CDR3 has 13 amino acids. V gave up 7 bases and J gave up 1 base, with 11 bases separating them. DNA of the CDR3: TGCGCCAGCGGGGAGGGGCCGAACACTGAAGCTTTCTTT. Its translation: CASGEGPNTEAFF.